One and the same sample provided the 7 T cell receptor beta chains below, sequenced in a study of T cell responses to AZD1222 COVID-19 vaccine. Generated by immunoSEQ multiplex PCR, the TCRdb table keeps only in-frame clones and is missing some. The sample lists approximately 110,000 clones, 88% occurring once. The material sequenced was peripheral blood, taken on day 0 of MenACWY control vaccination. These receptors were obtained from an adult in good health.

The chain couples TRBV6-1 to TRBJ2-1; D might be TRBD1 (5 bases). With 0 bases removed from V and 7 bases from J, the gap between germline ends came to 10 bases. This CDR3 is 14 amino acids long. Looked up from germline, CDR1 is MNHNS and CDR2 is SASEGT. This CDR3 is CASSEADSLNEQFF. Written as DNA, the CDR3 is TGTGCCAGCAGTGAAGCTGACAGCTTAAATGAGCAGTTCTTC.

This clone was detected many times. The genes are TRBV4-2 and TRBJ1-5; D is ambiguous. V was trimmed by 3 bases and J by 1 base, leaving 10 bases between them. Germline CDR1 and CDR2: LGHNA and YNFKEQ. The CDR3 extends over 15 amino acids. The DNA of the CDR3 is TGTGCCAGCAGCCAGACGGGAGGGAGCAATCAGCCCCAGCATTTT. It encodes CASSQTGGSNQPQHF.

The chain couples TRBV5-8 to TRBJ1-5; D possibly corresponds to TRBD1 (5 bases). The CDR3 covers 15 residues. The V end was cut by 3 bases, the J end by 7 bases, with 17 bases between. Germline-derived CDR1 and CDR2 are SGHTS and YDEGEE. The CDR3 sequence is CASSWGVGSGQPQHF. The CDR3 DNA reads TGTGCCAGCAGCTGGGGCGTGGGGTCGGGCCAGCCCCAGCATTTT.

The chain is built from TRBV3-1 (or the pseudogene TRBV3-2) and TRBJ1-1; 7 bases are a match to TRBD1. The CDR3 has 13 amino acids. From germline, CDR1 is LGHDT and CDR2 YNNKEL (reference sequence). V trimming: 3 bases; J trimming: 7 bases; junction bases outside the gene matches: 5. The CDR3 region has the DNA TGTGCCAGCAGCCAGCCTGGACAGGTTGAAGCTTTCTTT. This sequence encodes CASSQPGQVEAFF.

V is TRBV13 and J is TRBJ1-1; 7 nucleotides agree with TRBD1. The CDR3 consists of 13 residues. Germline V gives CDR1 PRHDT, CDR2 FYEKMQ (reference sequence). With 4 bases clipped from V and 4 bases from J, the junction kept 3 bases outside the gene matches. DNA for the CDR3: TGTGCCAGCAGCTCGAACAGGGGCACTGAAGCTTTCTTT. This codes for CASSSNRGTEAFF. Drawing the rest from reference TRBV13 and TRBJ1-1, the complete variable domain is AAGVIQSPRHLIKEKRETATLKCYPIPRHDTVYWYQQGPGQDPQFLISFYEKMQSDKGSIPDRFSAQQFSDYHSELNMSSLELGDSALYFCASSSNRGTEAFFGQGTRLTVV.

This sequence joins TRBV7-6 and TRBJ1-2; the D gene is possibly TRBD1 (6 bases). Trimming took off 0 bases at V and 3 bases at J, with 11 bases between the two ends. This CDR3 has 15 residues. The V gene's germline CDR1 is SGHVS and CDR2 FNYEAQ. In DNA, the CDR3 is TGTGCCAGCAGCTTAGCACAGGGAGGTGACTATGGCTACACCTTC. It yields the protein CASSLAQGGDYGYTF.

The chain recombines TRBV28 with TRBJ2-1, with 10 bases matching TRBD2. This CDR3 spans 15 amino acids. Germline V gene sequence: CDR1 MDHEN, CDR2 SYDVKM. After removal of 2 bases from V and 9 bases from J, the junction contained 7 bases not matched to a gene. The CDR3 is CASSLPSGSGGEQFF. DNA of the CDR3: TGTGCCAGCAGTTTACCTAGCGGGAGTGGGGGTGAGCAGTTCTTC.